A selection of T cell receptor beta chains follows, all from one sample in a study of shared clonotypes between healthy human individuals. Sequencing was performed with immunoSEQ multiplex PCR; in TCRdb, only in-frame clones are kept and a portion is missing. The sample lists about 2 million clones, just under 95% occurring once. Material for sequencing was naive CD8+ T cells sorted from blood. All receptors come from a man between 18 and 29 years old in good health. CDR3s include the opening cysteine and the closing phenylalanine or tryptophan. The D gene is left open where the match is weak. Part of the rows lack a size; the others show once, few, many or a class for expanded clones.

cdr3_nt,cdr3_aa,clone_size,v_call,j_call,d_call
TGTGCCAGCAGCTTAGTACAGATCCAAGAGACCCAGTACTTC,CASSLVQIQETQYF,NA,TRBV11-2,TRBJ2-5,NA
TGTGCCAGCACGCTAACAGGGCCCGCCGCGAGAGAGACCCAGTACTTC,CASTLTGPAARETQYF,NA,TRBV7-8,TRBJ2-5,NA
TGCGCCAGCAGTGAGTCCGGATTTTACGAGCAGTACTTC,CASSESGFYEQYF,NA,TRBV10-2,TRBJ2-7,NA
TGTGCCAGCAGCTTGTCAGGTGAAAAACTGTTTTTT,CASSLSGEKLFF,NA,TRBV11-2,TRBJ1-4,NA
TGTGCCAGCAGCTTACCCACCGGACAGGGACGATACGAGCAGTACTTC,CASSLPTGQGRYEQYF,once,TRBV5-4,TRBJ2-7,TRBD1
TGTGCCAGCAGCAGGGGAGGGGGAGAGGAAAAACTGTTTTTT,CASSRGGGEEKLFF,NA,TRBV5-4,TRBJ1-4,NA
TGCGCCAGCAGCTTGGAGATAGCACCAGATACGCAGTATTTT,CASSLEIAPDTQYF,many,TRBV5-1,TRBJ2-3,NA
TGTGCCAGCAGGACAGGGGCTAACTATGGCTACACCTTC,CASRTGANYGYTF,few,TRBV2,TRBJ1-2,TRBD1
TGTGCCAGCAGCGCCGGGACTAGCGGGGCCGGGGAGCAGTACTTC,CASSAGTSGAGEQYF,NA,TRBV9,TRBJ2-7,TRBD2
TGTGCCAGCAGCTTGGATTCAAATGAAAAACTGTTTTTT,CASSLDSNEKLFF,NA,TRBV5-4,TRBJ1-4,NA
TGTGCCATTTCGGACAATGAGCAGTTCTTC,CAISDNEQFF,NA,TRBV28,TRBJ2-1,NA
TGTGCCAGCAGCTTGGGGGTGACAGGTGAAAAACTGTTTTTT,CASSLGVTGEKLFF,NA,TRBV5-6,TRBJ1-4,NA
TGTGCCAGTAGTATAGAATGGGCAGACTACGAGCAGTACTTC,CASSIEWADYEQYF,NA,TRBV19,TRBJ2-7,NA
TGTGCCAGCAGCTATACACGAACCGGGGAGCTGTTTTTT,CASSYTRTGELFF,once,TRBV7-8,TRBJ2-2,NA
TGTGCCAGCAGCTTACTACAGAGCTACGAGCAGTACTTC,CASSLLQSYEQYF,NA,TRBV7-9,TRBJ2-7,NA
TGTGCCTGGAGTGTCTCACTCAACTATGGCTACACCTTC,CAWSVSLNYGYTF,NA,TRBV30,TRBJ1-2,NA
TGTGCCAGCAGCCAGGCGGAGGGTATCCCAGATACGCAGTATTTT,CASSQAEGIPDTQYF,NA,TRBV11-1,TRBJ2-3,NA
TGTGCCAGCAGCCCCAGACAGAGCTCCTACGAGCAGTACTTC,CASSPRQSSYEQYF,NA,TRBV7-8,TRBJ2-7,NA
TGCGCCAGCAGTGAGGGGACTAGCGGGAGCCATTCCTACGAGCAGTACTTC,CASSEGTSGSHSYEQYF,NA,TRBV10-1,TRBJ2-7,TRBD2
TGTGCCAGCAGCTTAGAACAGGTACGGTCCTACAATGAGCAGTTCTTC,CASSLEQVRSYNEQFF,NA,TRBV7-9,TRBJ2-1,NA
TGTGCCAGCGGGTGGACAGGGAACGGCTACACCTTC,CASGWTGNGYTF,NA,TRBV27,TRBJ1-2,TRBD1
TGCGCCAGCAGTGCCTCGCTAGAGTGGTATGAGCAGTTCTTC,CASSASLEWYEQFF,NA,TRBV10-1,TRBJ2-1,NA
TGTGCCAGCAGCTACGGGACAGGCCAAGCTTTCTTT,CASSYGTGQAFF,NA,TRBV7-9,TRBJ1-1,TRBD1
TGTGCCAGCAGTTTCAGGGCGCTTTACGGCGGGGAGCTGTTTTTT,CASSFRALYGGELFF,NA,TRBV28,TRBJ2-2,NA
TGTGCCAGCAGCTTAGTTGGGGGATTCGGGAGCTCTGGGGCCAACGTCCTGACTTTC,CASSLVGGFGSSGANVLTF,NA,TRBV13,TRBJ2-6,NA
TGCGCCACTCAAGAATACCCCACGAGGGGTGAAGCTTTCTTT,CATQEYPTRGEAFF,NA,TRBV10-2,TRBJ1-1,NA
TGTGCCAGCAGTATCGGGCACTCCTACGAGCAGTACTTC,CASSIGHSYEQYF,NA,TRBV27,TRBJ2-7,NA
TGTGCCAGCACCTCCGGGTCGAGCTCCTACGAGCAGTACTTC,CASTSGSSSYEQYF,NA,TRBV9,TRBJ2-7,NA
TGTGCCAGCAGTGACTCACAGGAGGGTACAGATACGCAGTATTTT,CASSDSQEGTDTQYF,NA,TRBV6-4,TRBJ2-3,NA
TGTGCCAGCAGCGTAGATTCTTACCAGAACACAGATACGCAGTATTTT,CASSVDSYQNTDTQYF,NA,TRBV9,TRBJ2-3,NA
TGTGCCAGCAGTTTTCAAGGGGACAATCAGCCCCAGCATTTT,CASSFQGDNQPQHF,once,TRBV27,TRBJ1-5,NA
TGTGCCTGGAGTGTACGGAGCGGTACCGGGGAGCTGTTTTTT,CAWSVRSGTGELFF,NA,TRBV30,TRBJ2-2,NA